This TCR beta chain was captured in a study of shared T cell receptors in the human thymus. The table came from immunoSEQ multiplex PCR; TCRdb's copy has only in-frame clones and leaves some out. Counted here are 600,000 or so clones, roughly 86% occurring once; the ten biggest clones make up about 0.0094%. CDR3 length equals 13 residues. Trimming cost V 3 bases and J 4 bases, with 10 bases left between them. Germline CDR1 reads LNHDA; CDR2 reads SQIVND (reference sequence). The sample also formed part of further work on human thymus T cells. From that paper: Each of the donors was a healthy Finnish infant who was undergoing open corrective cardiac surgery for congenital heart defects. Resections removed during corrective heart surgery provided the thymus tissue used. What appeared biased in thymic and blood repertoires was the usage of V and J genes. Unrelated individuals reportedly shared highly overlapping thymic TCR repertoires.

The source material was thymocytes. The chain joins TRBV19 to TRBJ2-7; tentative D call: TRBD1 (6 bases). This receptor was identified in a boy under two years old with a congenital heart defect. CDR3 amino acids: CASSIRTAYEQYF. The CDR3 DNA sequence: TGTGCCAGTAGTATTAGGACAGCATACGAGCAGTACTTC.